The TCR beta chain described here comes from a study of T cell changes during pregnancy in multiple sclerosis. The CDR3 has 15 residues. Per germline, CDR1 MNHNS and CDR2 SASEGT. Trimming shortened V by 2 bases and J by 6 bases, and 14 bases separated the two germline ends. Method: immunoSEQ multiplex PCR; TCRdb's copy keeps in-frame clones and lacks some. The data show tens of thousands of clones, about 90% seen once. The sequencing here drew on peripheral blood, taken in the second trimester of pregnancy. V and J are TRBV6-1 and TRBJ1-5; D possibly corresponds to TRBD1 (5 bases). This TCR derives from a female donor with multiple sclerosis, enrolled in a pregnancy study. The CDR3 is CASSEFGAGVQPQHF. In nucleotides, the CDR3 is TGTGCCAGCAGTGAATTTGGCGCGGGGGTTCAGCCCCAGCATTTT.